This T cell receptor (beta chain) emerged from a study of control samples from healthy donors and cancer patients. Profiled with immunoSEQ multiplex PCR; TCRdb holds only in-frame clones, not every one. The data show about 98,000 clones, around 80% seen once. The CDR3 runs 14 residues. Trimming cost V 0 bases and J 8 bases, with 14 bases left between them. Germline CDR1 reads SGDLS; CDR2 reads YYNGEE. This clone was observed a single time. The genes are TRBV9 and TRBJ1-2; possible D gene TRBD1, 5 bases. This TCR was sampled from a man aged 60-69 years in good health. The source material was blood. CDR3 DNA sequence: TGTGCCAGCAGCGTAGAGCAGGGAATAGGAGGCTACACCTTC. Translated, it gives CASSVEQGIGGYTF. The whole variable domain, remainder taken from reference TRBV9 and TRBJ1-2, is DSGVTQTPKHLITATGQRVTLRCSPRSGDLSVYWYQQSLDQGLQFLIQYYNGEERAKGNILERFSAQQFPDLHSELNLSSLELGDSALYFCASSVEQGIGGYTFGSGTRLTVV.